The TCR beta chain described here comes from a study of cytomegalovirus exposure and HLA in healthy donors. PCR amplification relied on 60 Vbeta primers (plus 13 Jbeta primers). Measured with immunoSEQ multiplex PCR; TCRdb has only the in-frame clones, and not every one. The sample holds fewer than 200,000 clones; about 85% are singletons and the top ten take just over 2.5%. The specimen was PBMCs. The TCR sequence derives from a man in his thirties or forties in good health and CMV-seropositive.

The CDR3 region is CASSLQGLGEKLFF. The CDR3 coding sequence is TGCGCCAGCAGTTTACAGGGGCTGGGGGAAAAACTGTTTTTT. The J gene is TRBJ1-4, the V gene TRBV5-1, with 7 bases fitting TRBD1. Losses at the gene ends were 5 bases for V and 8 bases for J; bases not matched to a gene: 9. This CDR3 has 14 amino acids. Germline CDR1 reads SGHRS; CDR2 reads YFSETQ. The full variable domain, rest sourced from reference TRBV5-1 and TRBJ1-4, is KAGVTQTPRYLIKTRGQQVTLSCSPISGHRSVSWYQQTPGQGLQFLFEYFSETQRNKGNFPGRFSGRQFSNSRSEMNVSTLELGDSALYLCASSLQGLGEKLFFGSGTQLSVL.